The 10 T cell receptor beta chains listed next were all sequenced from one sample in a study of spatial heterogeneity in lung cancer. The time point is: sample taken at primary tumor resection. Tumor, nontumor lung or frozen PBMC supplied whole RNA that was sequenced unsorted. TCRdb passed the 5' RACE reads through MiXCR, listing each CDR3 protein once. The sample comprises almost 75,000 distinct CDR3 sequences, roughly 15% of which are singletons, and roughly 6.7% rests with the top ten. The sample consisted of PBMCs, taken at surgery. Receptors were obtained from a male donor with early-stage non-small cell lung cancer.

This clonotype showed up many times. This rearrangement joins TRBV9 to TRBJ1-2, with D maybe TRBD1 (5 bases). Germline lookup yields CDR1 SGDLS and CDR2 YYNGEE. V was clipped by 0 bases and J by 8 bases, with 14 bases between them. This CDR3 has 14 residues. CDR3 in amino acids: CASSVVGESKGYTF. The CDR3 nucleotides are TGTGCCAGCAGCGTAGTGGGGGAATCAAAGGGCTACACCTTC.

This clonotype occurred a few times. V usage is TRBV7-2 and J usage is TRBJ2-3, with TRBD2 matching over 9 bases. CDR1 and CDR2 from the germline V gene are SGHTA and FQGNSA. This CDR3 spans 15 amino acids. J was trimmed by 0 bases and V by 7 bases; bases with no gene match: 5. CDR3 in amino acids: CASKVAGASTDTQYF. The CDR3 DNA is TGTGCCAGCAAGGTAGCGGGGGCTAGCACAGATACGCAGTATTTT.

This clonotype was recorded a few times. The rearrangement links TRBV5-1 to TRBJ2-1; 11 bases are shared with TRBD2. The CDR3 has 15 residues. V lost 4 bases and J lost 1; bases outside the gene matches: 1. The germline CDR1 and CDR2 sequences are SGHRS and YFSETQ. CDR3 amino acids: CASSIAGGSYNEQFF. CDR3 sequence (DNA): TGCGCCAGCAGCATAGCGGGAGGGTCCTACAATGAGCAGTTCTTC.

The V and J genes are TRBV12-3 or TRBV12-4 and TRBJ2-3; D not resolved. Trimming stripped 6 bases from V and 4 bases from J, with 5 bases between. This CDR3 has 11 residues. The CDR3 reads CASSSPDTQYF. DNA for the CDR3: TGTGCCAGCAGCTCCCCAGATACGCAGTATTTT.

This chain uses TRBV12-3 or TRBV12-4 with TRBJ2-7; the match to TRBD1 covers 7 bases. The length of the CDR3 is 15 residues. After removal of 6 bases from V and 7 bases from J, the junction contained 15 bases not matched to a gene. The CDR3 is CASRLAGGRTPEQYF. CDR3 DNA sequence: TGTGCCAGCAGGCTAGCAGGGGGACGAACTCCGGAGCAGTACTTC.

This clonotype was seen repeatedly, ten times or more. V is TRBV2 and J is TRBJ2-1; tentatively, D is TRBD2 (5 bases). CDR3 length: 15 residues. The V end was cut by 2 bases, the J end by 0 bases, with 8 bases between. Germline V gene sequence: CDR1 SNHLY, CDR2 FYNNEI. CDR3 residues: CASSEPSSSYNEQFF. The CDR3 DNA reads TGTGCCAGCAGTGAACCTAGCAGCTCCTACAATGAGCAGTTCTTC.

This clonotype was counted between two and nine times. This chain links TRBV29-1 with TRBJ2-3, with a weak D call TRBD1 (5 bases). CDR3 length: 14 amino acids. V gave up 1 base and J gave up 1 base, with 9 bases separating them. Germline CDR1 SQVTM, CDR2 ANQGSEA. The CDR3 spells CSVEGTTGTDTQYF. CDR3 nucleotides: TGCAGCGTTGAAGGGACAACAGGCACAGATACGCAGTATTTT.

This clonotype was found many times. V gene TRBV11-2 combines with J gene TRBJ2-3; D uncertain. There are 14 residues in the CDR3. Germline V gene lookup returns CDR1 SGHAT and CDR2 FQNNGV. Deletions cut 5 bases from V and 1 base from J, with 10 bases between. In DNA, the CDR3 is TGTGCCAGCAGCCCCGTTCATGGCACAGATACGCAGTATTTT. Protein product: CASSPVHGTDTQYF. Based on the CDR3 plus reference TRBV11-2 and TRBJ2-3, the full variable domain is EAGVAQSPRYKIIEKRQSVAFWCNPISGHATLYWYQQILGQGPKLLIQFQNNGVVDDSQLPKDRFSAERLKGVDSTLKIQPAKLEDSAVYLCASSPVHGTDTQYFGPGTRLTVL.

There are many counts of this clonotype. This chain joins TRBV7-9 and TRBJ2-7, with 7 bases identical to TRBD1. Germline assignment: CDR1 SEHNR and CDR2 FQNEAQ (reference sequence). The CDR3 length is 12 residues. The trim removed 10 bases at V and 5 bases at J, leaving 8 bases unmatched. CDR3 region: CATETGYNEQYF. The CDR3 nucleotides read TGTGCCACCGAGACAGGGTACAACGAGCAGTACTTC. Full variable domain (rest looked up from reference TRBV7-9 and TRBJ2-7): DTGVSQNPRHKITKRGQNVTFRCDPISEHNRLYWYRQTLGQGPEFLTYFQNEAQLEKSRLLSDRFSAERPKGSFSTLEIQRTEQGDSAMYLCATETGYNEQYFGPGTRLTVT.

The sample holds a few counts of this clonotype. This chain uses TRBV10-2 with TRBJ2-5; TRBD1 aligns across 8 bases. This CDR3 has 13 amino acids. The V and J ends lost 3 bases and 9 bases, in that order; junction bases with no gene match: 6. Germline CDR1 reads WSHSY; CDR2 reads SAAADI. The CDR3 sequence is CASSDPTGEAQYF. CDR3 DNA sequence: TGCGCCAGCAGTGATCCGACAGGGGAAGCCCAGTACTTC.